These 5 T cell receptor beta chains were sequenced from one sample in a study of shared clonotypes between healthy human individuals. Measured with immunoSEQ multiplex PCR; TCRdb has only the in-frame clones, and not every one. The sample records some 1.5 million clones, 95% to 99% being singletons. Sequenced: naive CD4+ T cells sorted from blood. Indicated subset: CD45RA+ positively selected. The receptor set was obtained from a young man in good health.

The genes are TRBV5-1 and TRBJ2-1; the match to TRBD1 covers 10 bases. The CDR3 is made up of 15 amino acids. CDR1 and CDR2 from the germline V gene are SGHRS and YFSETQ. V lost 3 bases to trimming and J lost 6 bases; unmatched junction nucleotides: 6. CDR3 nucleotide sequence: TGCGCCAGCAGCTCCGGGACAGGGGTCATCAATGAGCAGTTCTTC. It yields the protein CASSSGTGVINEQFF.

This chain joins TRBV2 and TRBJ2-2, with D uncertain. Trimming removed 5 bases at V and 4 bases at J, with 8 bases between. The CDR3 covers 13 residues. Germline V lookup: CDR1 SNHLY, CDR2 FYNNEI. The CDR3, as DNA: TGTGCCAGCAGTCCCACGGGCACCGGGGAGCTGTTTTTT. This codes for CASSPTGTGELFF.

The chain recombines TRBV5-1 with TRBJ2-7, with 7 bases fitting TRBD2. Germline V gene lookup returns CDR1 SGHRS and CDR2 YFSETQ. This CDR3 has 14 residues. V lost 0 bases, J lost 7 bases, and 7 bases stayed unmatched. CDR3 DNA sequence: TGCGCCAGCAGCTTGGGGGACGCAGCGGGGGAGCAGTACTTC. Translating it yields CASSLGDAAGEQYF.

As concerns this clone: Other DNA sequences of this sample code for an identical CDR3. This rearrangement joins TRBV5-1 to TRBJ2-1, with TRBD2 matching 8 bases. The CDR3 has 15 amino acids. From germline, CDR1 is SGHRS and CDR2 YFSETQ. V dropped 4 bases and J dropped 4; count of bases not matched to a gene: 7. The CDR3 DNA reads as TGCGCCAGCAGCCCAGGACTAGCAGATTACAATGAGCAGTTCTTC. Amino acids: CASSPGLADYNEQFF.

In the case of this clone: At the DNA level, this CDR3 is encoded by other sequences in the same sample as well. The gene calls are TRBV29-1 and TRBJ2-3; the D gene is possibly TRBD2 (5 bases). CDR3 size: 13 residues. Germline assignment: CDR1 SQVTM and CDR2 ANQGSEA. V lost 4 bases, J lost 2 bases, and 10 bases lay in between. For the CDR3, the DNA is TGCAGCGTTGCTGGGCGGGTCACAGATACGCAGTATTTT. Its translation: CSVAGRVTDTQYF.